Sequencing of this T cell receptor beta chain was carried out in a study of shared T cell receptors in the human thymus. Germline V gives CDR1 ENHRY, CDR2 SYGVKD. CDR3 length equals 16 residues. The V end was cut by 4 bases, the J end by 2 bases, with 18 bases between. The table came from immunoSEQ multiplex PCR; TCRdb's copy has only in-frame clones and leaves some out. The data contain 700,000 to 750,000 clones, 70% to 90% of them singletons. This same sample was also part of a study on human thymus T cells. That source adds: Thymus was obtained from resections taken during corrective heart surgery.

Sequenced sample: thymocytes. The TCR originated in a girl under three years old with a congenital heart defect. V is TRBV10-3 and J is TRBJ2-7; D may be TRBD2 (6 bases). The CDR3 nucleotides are TGTGCCATCAGTGGGACCTCCGGGAGATGGGCCTACGAGCAGTACTTC. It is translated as CAISGTSGRWAYEQYF.